Shown below are 6 T cell receptor beta chains from a single sample sequenced in a study of cytomegalovirus exposure and HLA in healthy donors (dated by TCRdb to the late 2010s). The library was produced with the immunoSEQ multiplex PCR assay. The multiplex PCR relied on a mix of 60 forward primers for TCR Vbeta segments and 13 reverse primers for TCR Jbeta segments. What TCRdb holds here is the immuneACCESS table cut down to in-frame rearrangements. Part of the clones is not present; checked against another copy, under half of the missing clones reflect an unresolved V gene, and the others are unexplained. This sample is represented by roughly 110,000 clones; roughly 74% of them were singletons. 2.5% of the sample is held by the ten biggest clonotypes. The sequenced sample was PBMCs. The receptor source for this set is a man in his forties or fifties in good health and CMV-seronegative.

J is TRBJ1-2 and V is TRBV6-6; D might be TRBD1 (5 bases). V gave up 5 bases and J gave up 7 bases, with 11 bases separating them. This CDR3 region has 12 residues. The germline V gene encodes CDR1 MNHNY and CDR2 SVGAGI (reference sequence). Written as DNA, the CDR3 is TGTGCCAGCAGTCTTCGCACAGGTGGCTACACCTTC. Translation gives CASSLRTGGYTF.

The CDR3 nucleotides read TGTGCCAGCAGCTTGGTAGACGGGGTTTTTCGCTATGGCTACACCTTC. It is translated as CASSLVDGVFRYGYTF. J is TRBJ1-2 and V is TRBV7-9; D gene uncertain. V was trimmed by 3 bases and J by 4 bases, leaving 18 bases between them. Germline values: CDR1 SEHNR, CDR2 FQNEAQ (reference sequence). The CDR3 spans 16 residues.

J is TRBJ2-7 and V is TRBV27; 7 bases align to TRBD1. V was clipped by 6 bases and J by 5 bases; unmatched bases: 7. This CDR3 has 13 residues. Germline V lookup: CDR1 MNHEY, CDR2 SMNVEV (reference sequence). The chain's CDR3 is CASRTGTVNEQYF. The CDR3 DNA reads as TGTGCCAGCAGGACCGGGACAGTAAACGAGCAGTACTTC.

In its sample, this clone was seen a few times. The V gene is TRBV5-1, the J gene TRBJ1-1; D perhaps matches TRBD1 (6 bases). The germline CDR1 and CDR2 sequences are SGHRS and YFSETQ. Trimming cost V 4 bases and J 2 bases, with 30 bases left between them. This CDR3 has 20 amino acids. The CDR3: CASSPRKGTPWGGPNTEAFF. In DNA, the CDR3 is TGCGCCAGCAGCCCACGGAAGGGCACCCCGTGGGGGGGCCCAAACACTGAAGCTTTCTTT.

CDR3 amino acids: CASRTSGGAGPDTQYF. The CDR3 region has the DNA TGTGCCAGCCGGACTAGCGGGGGGGCCGGGCCAGATACGCAGTATTTT. This chain joins TRBV11-2 and TRBJ2-3; the match to TRBD2 covers 15 bases. The germline V gene encodes CDR1 SGHAT and CDR2 FQNNGV. This CDR3 comprises 16 residues. V shed 8 bases and J 4 bases; nucleotides not matched to a gene: 7.

The chain employs TRBV5-8 and TRBJ2-7; the match to TRBD1 covers 9 bases. There are 15 residues in the CDR3. The V segment lost 4 bases and the J segment 3 bases; nucleotides outside the gene matches: 8. CDR1 SGHTS and CDR2 YDEGEE come from the germline V gene. The CDR3 nucleotides read TGTGCCAGCAGCCCCGACCGGGACAGGGTCTACGAGCAGTACTTC. Residues: CASSPDRDRVYEQYF.